Reported below is one T cell receptor beta chain. Its target is unknown. The protocol was immunoSEQ multiplex PCR, while the TCRdb copy is restricted to in-frame clones and leaves out a portion. The table shows about 140,000 clones, with approximately 94% occurring only once. The sample comes from a study of cytomegalovirus exposure and HLA in healthy donors. Study observations and caveats: Rarity held for most TCR sequences, but there were some public TCRs that occurred in many donors.

The CDR3 has 14 residues. The V gene lost 3 bases and the J gene lost 3 bases, with 8 bases spanning the gap. The germline V gene has CDR1 MDHEN and CDR2 SYDVKM. A roughly 120-subject validation cohort, separate from the roughly 680-subject first cohort, supplied the donors. J is TRBJ1-4 and V is TRBV28; D call uncertain. Sequencing input: PBMCs. The sequence was obtained from a man between 18 and 35 years old in good health and CMV-seropositive. CDR3 loop: CASSFSGSNEKLFF. The CDR3 region has the DNA TGTGCCAGCAGTTTTTCGGGGTCTAATGAAAAACTGTTTTTT. Full variable domain (remainder filled in from reference TRBV28 and TRBJ1-4): DVKVTQSSRYLVKRTGEKVFLECVQDMDHENMFWYRQDPGLGLRLIYFSYDVKMKEKGDIPEGYSVSREKKERFSLILESASTNQTSMYLCASSFSGSNEKLFFGSGTQLSVL.